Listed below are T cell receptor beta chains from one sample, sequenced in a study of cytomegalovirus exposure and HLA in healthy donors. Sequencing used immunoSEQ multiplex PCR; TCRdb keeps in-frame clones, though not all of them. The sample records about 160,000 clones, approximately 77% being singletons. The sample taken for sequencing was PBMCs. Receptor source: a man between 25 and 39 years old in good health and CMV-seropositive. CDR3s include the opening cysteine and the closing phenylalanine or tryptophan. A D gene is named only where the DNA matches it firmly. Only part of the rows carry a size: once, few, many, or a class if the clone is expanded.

CDR3 DNA: TGTGCCAGCAGCCTTGACAGGGGCCTCCGGAACACTGAAGCTTTCTTT; CDR3 protein: CASSLDRGLRNTEAFF; V gene: TRBV14; D gene: TRBD1; J gene: TRBJ1-1; clone size: -
CDR3 DNA: TGCAGCGCCCGGGGAGCTAGCACAGATACGCAGTATTTT; CDR3 protein: CSARGASTDTQYF; V gene: TRBV29-1; D gene: -; J gene: TRBJ2-3; clone size: -
CDR3 DNA: TGTGCCAGCTCCCCTCAGGGACAGGGGAAGACCGGGGAGCTGTTTTTT; CDR3 protein: CASSPQGQGKTGELFF; V gene: TRBV18; D gene: TRBD1; J gene: TRBJ2-2; clone size: -
CDR3 DNA: TGCGCCAGCAGCTCCTCACCTCTATCTGAAGCTTTCTTT; CDR3 protein: CASSSSPLSEAFF; V gene: TRBV5-1; D gene: -; J gene: TRBJ1-1; clone size: -
CDR3 DNA: TGTGCCAGCAGCTTAGGAGGCACTTATAATTCACCCCTCCACTTT; CDR3 protein: CASSLGGTYNSPLHF; V gene: TRBV7-2; D gene: -; J gene: TRBJ1-6; clone size: -
CDR3 DNA: TGTGCCAGCAACCTTGACGGGACTACTAATGAAAAACTGTTTTTT; CDR3 protein: CASNLDGTTNEKLFF; V gene: TRBV6-5; D gene: -; J gene: TRBJ1-4; clone size: -
CDR3 DNA: TGTGCCAGTAGTAGACAGGGTTCCTACGAGCAGTACTTC; CDR3 protein: CASSRQGSYEQYF; V gene: TRBV19; D gene: TRBD1; J gene: TRBJ2-7; clone size: -
CDR3 DNA: TGTGCCAGCACTCGGGAGAGCTCCTACAATGAGCAGTTCTTC; CDR3 protein: CASTRESSYNEQFF; V gene: TRBV27; D gene: -; J gene: TRBJ2-1; clone size: -
CDR3 DNA: TGCGCCAGCAGCCAAGATCCCCAGGGGGTTAATTCACCCCTCCACTTT; CDR3 protein: CASSQDPQGVNSPLHF; V gene: TRBV4-1; D gene: TRBD1; J gene: TRBJ1-6; clone size: -
CDR3 DNA: TGCGCCAGCAGCCAGCTCACTGAAGAGCAGCCCCAGCATTTT; CDR3 protein: CASSQLTEEQPQHF; V gene: TRBV4-1; D gene: -; J gene: TRBJ1-5; clone size: -
CDR3 DNA: TGCGCCAGCAGTGAAAGGGACAAGGGATACAATGAGCAGTTCTTC; CDR3 protein: CASSERDKGYNEQFF; V gene: TRBV10-2; D gene: -; J gene: TRBJ2-1; clone size: -
CDR3 DNA: TGCGCCAGCAGCTTGGGGGAGGGAGATACGCAGTATTTT; CDR3 protein: CASSLGEGDTQYF; V gene: TRBV5-1; D gene: TRBD2; J gene: TRBJ2-3; clone size: -
CDR3 DNA: TGTGCCAGCTGGACAGGGGGCTATGGCTACACCTTC; CDR3 protein: CASWTGGYGYTF; V gene: TRBV6-5; D gene: TRBD1; J gene: TRBJ1-2; clone size: -
CDR3 DNA: TGTGCCAGCAGCTCAATGGACAGGTCTCGGGAGCAGTACTTC; CDR3 protein: CASSSMDRSREQYF; V gene: TRBV7-3; D gene: TRBD1; J gene: TRBJ2-7; clone size: -
CDR3 DNA: TGTGCCAGCAGTTACCTTACTGGCGGGGATGCTAATACGCAGTATTTT; CDR3 protein: CASSYLTGGDANTQYF; V gene: TRBV6-5; D gene: -; J gene: TRBJ2-3; clone size: -
CDR3 DNA: TGCGCCAGCAGCCAAGACCGGGACAGGGGGCACGAGCAGTACTTC; CDR3 protein: CASSQDRDRGHEQYF; V gene: TRBV4-1; D gene: TRBD1; J gene: TRBJ2-7; clone size: -
CDR3 DNA: TGTGCCAGCAGGACACAGGAGTATAGCAATCAGCCCCAGCATTTT; CDR3 protein: CASRTQEYSNQPQHF; V gene: TRBV6-6; D gene: -; J gene: TRBJ1-5; clone size: -
CDR3 DNA: TGTGCCAGCAGCGTAGCTAGATCACATAATGAAAAACTGTTTTTT; CDR3 protein: CASSVARSHNEKLFF; V gene: TRBV9; D gene: -; J gene: TRBJ1-4; clone size: -
CDR3 DNA: TGTGCCAGCAGCTTGGGGACAGGGTCAAATTCACCCCTCCACTTT; CDR3 protein: CASSLGTGSNSPLHF; V gene: TRBV5-4; D gene: TRBD1; J gene: TRBJ1-6; clone size: -
CDR3 DNA: TGTGCCAGCCGCGGCGAGGGGGACCAGCCCCAGCATTTT; CDR3 protein: CASRGEGDQPQHF; V gene: TRBV6-1; D gene: -; J gene: TRBJ1-5; clone size: -
CDR3 DNA: TGCGCCAGCAGCCAAGATGTAACGGGGGGCCCAGATACGCAGTATTTT; CDR3 protein: CASSQDVTGGPDTQYF; V gene: TRBV4-3; D gene: -; J gene: TRBJ2-3; clone size: -
CDR3 DNA: TGTGCCAGCAGTTTAAGGGGGACAGGGACTATGGATACGCAGTATTTT; CDR3 protein: CASSLRGTGTMDTQYF; V gene: TRBV28; D gene: TRBD1; J gene: TRBJ2-3; clone size: -
CDR3 DNA: TGCGCCAGCAGCCAAGAGTTAATTGAGACCCAGTACTTC; CDR3 protein: CASSQELIETQYF; V gene: TRBV4-3; D gene: -; J gene: TRBJ2-5; clone size: -
CDR3 DNA: TGTGCCAGCTCAGCCGACAGGGGGAACACTGAAGCTTTCTTT; CDR3 protein: CASSADRGNTEAFF; V gene: TRBV18; D gene: TRBD1; J gene: TRBJ1-1; clone size: -
CDR3 DNA: TGTGCCAGCAGTCTCAACAATGAAGCTTTCTTT; CDR3 protein: CASSLNNEAFF; V gene: TRBV27; D gene: -; J gene: TRBJ1-1; clone size: few
CDR3 DNA: TGCGCCAGCAGCCCCGGGACAGGGAGGATGATCGGGGAGCTGTTTTTT; CDR3 protein: CASSPGTGRMIGELFF; V gene: TRBV5-1; D gene: TRBD1; J gene: TRBJ2-2; clone size: -
CDR3 DNA: TGCGCCAGCAGCTTACTAGCGGGGGCCCAAGAGACCCAGTACTTC; CDR3 protein: CASSLLAGAQETQYF; V gene: TRBV5-1; D gene: TRBD2; J gene: TRBJ2-5; clone size: -
CDR3 DNA: TGTGCCAGCACTACCCCGCGACAGGGCTTCGGGAATGGCTACACCTTC; CDR3 protein: CASTTPRQGFGNGYTF; V gene: TRBV28; D gene: TRBD1; J gene: TRBJ1-2; clone size: -
CDR3 DNA: TGTGCCATCAGTCGGGGTGCCGACTACGAGCAGTACTTC; CDR3 protein: CAISRGADYEQYF; V gene: TRBV10-3; D gene: -; J gene: TRBJ2-7; clone size: -
CDR3 DNA: TGTGCCAGCGTCCTCGGGGGGCAGAGCGAGCAGTACTTC; CDR3 protein: CASVLGGQSEQYF; V gene: TRBV25-1; D gene: -; J gene: TRBJ2-7; clone size: -
CDR3 DNA: TGTGCCAGCAGCGTAGGGACAGGGTATCCCTACGAGCAGTACTTC; CDR3 protein: CASSVGTGYPYEQYF; V gene: TRBV9; D gene: TRBD1; J gene: TRBJ2-7; clone size: few
CDR3 DNA: TGTGCCAGCAGTTATGGGACAGGGGTGAACACTGAAGCTTTCTTT; CDR3 protein: CASSYGTGVNTEAFF; V gene: TRBV6-5; D gene: TRBD1; J gene: TRBJ1-1; clone size: -
CDR3 DNA: TGTGCCAGCAGGGGAGCCGGGGAGCTGTTTTTT; CDR3 protein: CASRGAGELFF; V gene: TRBV6-5; D gene: -; J gene: TRBJ2-2; clone size: -
CDR3 DNA: TGTGCCAGCAGCGTACAAGAGGGGGCCTGGGGTGAAAAACTGTTTTTT; CDR3 protein: CASSVQEGAWGEKLFF; V gene: TRBV9; D gene: TRBD1; J gene: TRBJ1-4; clone size: -
CDR3 DNA: TGTGCTAGTGGTTTCAGAGACAGGGGTCAAGAGACCCAGTACTTC; CDR3 protein: CASGFRDRGQETQYF; V gene: TRBV12-5; D gene: TRBD1; J gene: TRBJ2-5; clone size: few
CDR3 DNA: TGTGCCAGCATGGCCAGATTTAGCGGGGGGGGGTACGAGCAGTACTTC; CDR3 protein: CASMARFSGGGYEQYF; V gene: TRBV6-6; D gene: TRBD2; J gene: TRBJ2-7; clone size: -
CDR3 DNA: TGTGCCAGCAGCCTCAGGGGGATCACTGAAGCTTTCTTT; CDR3 protein: CASSLRGITEAFF; V gene: TRBV6-5; D gene: TRBD1; J gene: TRBJ1-1; clone size: -
CDR3 DNA: TGTGCCAGCAGTTACCTTCTCCGGGATCCAGATACGCAGTATTTT; CDR3 protein: CASSYLLRDPDTQYF; V gene: TRBV6-9; D gene: -; J gene: TRBJ2-3; clone size: -
CDR3 DNA: TGTGCCAGCTCACCACCGGGGGCGCGGACTGAAGCTTTCTTT; CDR3 protein: CASSPPGARTEAFF; V gene: TRBV18; D gene: -; J gene: TRBJ1-1; clone size: -
CDR3 DNA: TGTGCCAGCAGTTTAACCGGGACAGGGGGCAGAGAGCAGTACTTC; CDR3 protein: CASSLTGTGGREQYF; V gene: TRBV27; D gene: TRBD1; J gene: TRBJ2-7; clone size: -
CDR3 DNA: TGTGCCAGCAGCCGGGGGACTCAAGAGACCCAGTACTTC; CDR3 protein: CASSRGTQETQYF; V gene: TRBV6-6; D gene: -; J gene: TRBJ2-5; clone size: few
CDR3 DNA: TGTGCCAGCAGACCAGGGTTCCGAAATGAAAAACTGTTTTTT; CDR3 protein: CASRPGFRNEKLFF; V gene: TRBV11-2; D gene: -; J gene: TRBJ1-4; clone size: -
CDR3 DNA: TGCGCCAGCAGCGTAGCTTCTCAGGGGGCTATCTACGAGCAGTACTTC; CDR3 protein: CASSVASQGAIYEQYF; V gene: TRBV9; D gene: TRBD1; J gene: TRBJ2-7; clone size: -
CDR3 DNA: TGTGCCTGGAGCCCCCACCACTTT; CDR3 protein: CAWSPHHF; V gene: TRBV30; D gene: -; J gene: TRBJ1-6; clone size: once
CDR3 DNA: TGTGCCAGTAGTATCCGGGACAGTATCACCGGGGAGCTGTTTTTT; CDR3 protein: CASSIRDSITGELFF; V gene: TRBV19; D gene: TRBD1; J gene: TRBJ2-2; clone size: -
CDR3 DNA: TGTGCCAGCACCTTTAGCGGGGGGCTTTACGAGCAGTACTTC; CDR3 protein: CASTFSGGLYEQYF; V gene: TRBV27; D gene: TRBD2; J gene: TRBJ2-7; clone size: -
CDR3 DNA: TGTGCCAGTACCAAATCCCCGGACAGTGGTAACTATGGCTACACCTTC; CDR3 protein: CASTKSPDSGNYGYTF; V gene: TRBV19; D gene: -; J gene: TRBJ1-2; clone size: -
CDR3 DNA: TGTGCCAGCAGCTTCGAGCCGACTGGAAACACCATATATTTT; CDR3 protein: CASSFEPTGNTIYF; V gene: TRBV11-1; D gene: -; J gene: TRBJ1-3; clone size: -
CDR3 DNA: TGTGCCAGCAGCTTCGGGACAGGGTCCTACAATGAGCAGTTCTTC; CDR3 protein: CASSFGTGSYNEQFF; V gene: TRBV7-2; D gene: TRBD1; J gene: TRBJ2-1; clone size: -
CDR3 DNA: TGTGCCAGCAGCCAAGAGGTGGACAGGGAAACCGGGGAGCTGTTTTTT; CDR3 protein: CASSQEVDRETGELFF; V gene: TRBV14; D gene: TRBD1; J gene: TRBJ2-2; clone size: once
CDR3 DNA: TGTGCCAGTAGTATCGTGGGCAGGGGGCATGATGGCTACACCTTC; CDR3 protein: CASSIVGRGHDGYTF; V gene: TRBV19; D gene: TRBD1; J gene: TRBJ1-2; clone size: -
CDR3 DNA: TGTGCCAGCTCAGCCGACAGGGGGCTGTCCGGGGAGCTGTTTTTT; CDR3 protein: CASSADRGLSGELFF; V gene: TRBV18; D gene: TRBD1; J gene: TRBJ2-2; clone size: -
CDR3 DNA: TGCGCCAGCAGCTTGTATGGTATAGGGGCGAACACTGAAGCTTTCTTT; CDR3 protein: CASSLYGIGANTEAFF; V gene: TRBV5-1; D gene: -; J gene: TRBJ1-1; clone size: -
CDR3 DNA: TGTGCCAGCAGCTTAGACAGGCAAGAGACCCAGTACTTC; CDR3 protein: CASSLDRQETQYF; V gene: TRBV7-3; D gene: -; J gene: TRBJ2-5; clone size: -
CDR3 DNA: TGTGCCAGTAGTTTGACAGGGGGTCCGTCCCAGCATTTT; CDR3 protein: CASSLTGGPSQHF; V gene: TRBV19; D gene: TRBD1; J gene: TRBJ1-5; clone size: once